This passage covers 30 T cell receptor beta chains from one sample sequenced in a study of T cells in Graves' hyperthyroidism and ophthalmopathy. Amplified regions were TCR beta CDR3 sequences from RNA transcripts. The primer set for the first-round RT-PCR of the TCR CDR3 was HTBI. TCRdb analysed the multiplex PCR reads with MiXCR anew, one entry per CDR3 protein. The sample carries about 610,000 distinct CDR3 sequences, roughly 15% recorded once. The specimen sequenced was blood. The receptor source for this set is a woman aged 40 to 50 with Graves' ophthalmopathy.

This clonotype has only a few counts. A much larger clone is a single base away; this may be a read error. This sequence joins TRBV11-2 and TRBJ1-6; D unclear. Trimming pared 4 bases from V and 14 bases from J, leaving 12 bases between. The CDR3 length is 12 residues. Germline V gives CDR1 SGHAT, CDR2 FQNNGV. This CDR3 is CASSYSGLTLHF. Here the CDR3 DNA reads TGTGCCAGCAGCTACTCGGGGTTGACCCTCCACTTT.

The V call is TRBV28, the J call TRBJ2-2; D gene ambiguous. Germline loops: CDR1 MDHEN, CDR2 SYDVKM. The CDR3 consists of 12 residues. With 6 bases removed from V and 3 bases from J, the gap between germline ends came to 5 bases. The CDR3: CASRPDTGELFF. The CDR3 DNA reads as TGTGCCAGCAGGCCCGACACCGGGGAGCTGTTTTTT.

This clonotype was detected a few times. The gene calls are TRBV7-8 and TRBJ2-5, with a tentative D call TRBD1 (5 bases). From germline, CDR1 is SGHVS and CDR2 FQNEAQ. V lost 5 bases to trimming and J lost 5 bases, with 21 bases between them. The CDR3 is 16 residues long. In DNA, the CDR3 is TGTGCCAGCAGCCCTCGCCAGGCAGGGCTGGGGGAGACCCAGTACTTC. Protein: CASSPRQAGLGETQYF.

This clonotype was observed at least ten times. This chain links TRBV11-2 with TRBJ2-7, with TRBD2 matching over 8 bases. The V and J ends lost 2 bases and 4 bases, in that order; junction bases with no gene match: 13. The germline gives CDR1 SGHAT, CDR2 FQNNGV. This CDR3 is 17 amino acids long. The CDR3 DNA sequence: TGTGCCAGCAGCTTAATCTTTCCGGTACTAGCGGCGTACGAGCAGTACTTC. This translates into CASSLIFPVLAAYEQYF.

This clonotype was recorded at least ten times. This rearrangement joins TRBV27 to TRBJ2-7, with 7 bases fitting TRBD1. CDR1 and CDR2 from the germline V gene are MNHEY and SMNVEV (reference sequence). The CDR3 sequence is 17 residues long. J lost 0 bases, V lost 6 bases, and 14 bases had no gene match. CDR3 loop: CASSPKGPAGGSYEQYF. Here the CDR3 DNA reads TGTGCCAGCAGCCCTAAAGGTCCGGCAGGGGGCTCCTACGAGCAGTACTTC.

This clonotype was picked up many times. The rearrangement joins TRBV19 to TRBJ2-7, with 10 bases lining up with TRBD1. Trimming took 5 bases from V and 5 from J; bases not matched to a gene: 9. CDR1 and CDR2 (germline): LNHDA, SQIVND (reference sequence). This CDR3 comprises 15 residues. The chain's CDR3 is CASSSGTGVFNEQYF. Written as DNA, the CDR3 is TGTGCCAGTAGTTCCGGGACAGGGGTCTTCAACGAGCAGTACTTC.

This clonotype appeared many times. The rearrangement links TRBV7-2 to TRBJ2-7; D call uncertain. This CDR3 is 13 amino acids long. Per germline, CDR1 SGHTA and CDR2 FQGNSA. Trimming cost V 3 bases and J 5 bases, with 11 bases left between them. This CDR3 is CASSFEPGDEQYF. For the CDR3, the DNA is TGTGCCAGCAGCTTCGAACCCGGCGACGAGCAGTACTTC.

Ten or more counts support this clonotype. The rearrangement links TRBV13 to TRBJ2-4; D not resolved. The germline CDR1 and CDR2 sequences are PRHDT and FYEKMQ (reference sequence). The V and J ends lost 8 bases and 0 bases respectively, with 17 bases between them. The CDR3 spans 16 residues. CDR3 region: CASPQLQLRAKNIQYF. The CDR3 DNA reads TGTGCCAGCCCCCAGCTTCAGCTGAGAGCCAAAAACATTCAGTACTTC.

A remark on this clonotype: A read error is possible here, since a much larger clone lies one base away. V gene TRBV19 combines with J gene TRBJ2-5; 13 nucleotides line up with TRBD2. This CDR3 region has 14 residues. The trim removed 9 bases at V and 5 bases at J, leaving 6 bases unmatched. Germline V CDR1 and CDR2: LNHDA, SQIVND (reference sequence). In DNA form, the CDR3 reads TGTGCCAGCAGGACTAGCGGGAGTAGGGAGACCCAGTACTTC. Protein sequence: CASRTSGSRETQYF.

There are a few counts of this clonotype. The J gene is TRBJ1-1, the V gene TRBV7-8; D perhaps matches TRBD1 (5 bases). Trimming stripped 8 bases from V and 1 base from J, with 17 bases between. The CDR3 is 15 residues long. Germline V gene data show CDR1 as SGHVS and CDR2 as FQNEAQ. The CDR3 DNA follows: TGTGCCAGCCTTCCCTTGGGGGAGGGGAACACTGAAGCTTTCTTT. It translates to CASLPLGEGNTEAFF.

CDR3 protein: CASSGMIRETQYF. CDR3 nucleotides: TGTGCCAGCAGTGGGATGATCAGGGAGACCCAGTACTTC. J is TRBJ2-5 and V is TRBV2; D not certain. The V and J ends lost 4 bases and 5 bases respectively, with 11 bases between them. CDR3 length equals 13 residues. CDR1 is SNHLY and CDR2 is FYNNEI in the germline V gene.

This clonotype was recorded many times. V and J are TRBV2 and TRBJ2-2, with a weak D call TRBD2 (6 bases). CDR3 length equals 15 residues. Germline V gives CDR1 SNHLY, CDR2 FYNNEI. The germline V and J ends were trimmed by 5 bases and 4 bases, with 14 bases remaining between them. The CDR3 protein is CASSSGGQGTGELFF. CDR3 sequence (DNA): TGTGCCAGCAGTTCAGGAGGGCAGGGCACCGGGGAGCTGTTTTTT.

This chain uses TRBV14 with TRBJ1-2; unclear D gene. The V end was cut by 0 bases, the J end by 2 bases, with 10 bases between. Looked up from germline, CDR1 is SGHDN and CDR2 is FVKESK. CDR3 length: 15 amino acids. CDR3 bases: TGTGCCAGCAGCCAAGACGAGACACAGAACTATGGCTACACCTTC. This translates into CASSQDETQNYGYTF.

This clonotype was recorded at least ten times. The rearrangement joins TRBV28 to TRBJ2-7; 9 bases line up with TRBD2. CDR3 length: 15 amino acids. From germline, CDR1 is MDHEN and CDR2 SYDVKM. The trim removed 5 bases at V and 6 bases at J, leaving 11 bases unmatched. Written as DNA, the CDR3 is TGTGCCAGCAGTCGCCAGGGACTAGCCGTCAGCGAGCAGTACTTC. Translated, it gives CASSRQGLAVSEQYF.

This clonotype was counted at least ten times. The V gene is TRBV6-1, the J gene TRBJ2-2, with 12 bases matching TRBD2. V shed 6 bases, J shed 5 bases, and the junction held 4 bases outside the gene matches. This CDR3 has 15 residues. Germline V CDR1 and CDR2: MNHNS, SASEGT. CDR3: CASRTSGSGTGELFF. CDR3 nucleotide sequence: TGTGCCAGCAGGACTAGCGGGAGCGGTACCGGGGAGCTGTTTTTT.

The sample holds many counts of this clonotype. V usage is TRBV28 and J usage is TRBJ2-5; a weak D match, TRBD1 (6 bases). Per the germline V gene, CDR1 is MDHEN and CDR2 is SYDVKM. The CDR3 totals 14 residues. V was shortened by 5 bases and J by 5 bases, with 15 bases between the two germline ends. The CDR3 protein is CASSRDNQWETQYF. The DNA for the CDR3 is TGTGCCAGCAGTCGGGACAACCAGTGGGAGACCCAGTACTTC.

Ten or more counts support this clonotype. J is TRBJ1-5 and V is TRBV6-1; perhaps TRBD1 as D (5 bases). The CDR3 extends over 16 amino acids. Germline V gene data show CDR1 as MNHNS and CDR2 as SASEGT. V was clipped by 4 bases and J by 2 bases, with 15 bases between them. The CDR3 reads CASSVGERAGNQPQHF. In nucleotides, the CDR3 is TGTGCCAGCAGTGTAGGGGAAAGAGCCGGCAATCAGCCCCAGCATTTT.

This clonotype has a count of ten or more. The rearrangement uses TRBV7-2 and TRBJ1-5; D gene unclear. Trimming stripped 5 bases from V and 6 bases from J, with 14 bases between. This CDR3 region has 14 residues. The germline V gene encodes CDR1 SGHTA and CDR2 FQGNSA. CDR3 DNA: TGTGCCAGCAGCAAAGTGGGCCACGGTCAGCCCCAGCATTTT. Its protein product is CASSKVGHGQPQHF.

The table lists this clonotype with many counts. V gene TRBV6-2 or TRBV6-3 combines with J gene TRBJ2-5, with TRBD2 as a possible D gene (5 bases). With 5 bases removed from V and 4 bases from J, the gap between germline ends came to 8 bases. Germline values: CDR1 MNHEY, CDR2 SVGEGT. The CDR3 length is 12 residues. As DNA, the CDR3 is TGTGCCAGCAGTCGGGGTGTAGAGACCCAGTACTTC. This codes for CASSRGVETQYF.

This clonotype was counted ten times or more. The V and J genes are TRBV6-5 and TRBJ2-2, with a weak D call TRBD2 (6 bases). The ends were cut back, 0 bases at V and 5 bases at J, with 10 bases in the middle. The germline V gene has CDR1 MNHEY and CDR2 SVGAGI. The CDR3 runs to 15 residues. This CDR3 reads CASSYSQLATGELFF. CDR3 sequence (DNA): TGTGCCAGCAGTTACTCGCAACTAGCAACCGGGGAGCTGTTTTTT.

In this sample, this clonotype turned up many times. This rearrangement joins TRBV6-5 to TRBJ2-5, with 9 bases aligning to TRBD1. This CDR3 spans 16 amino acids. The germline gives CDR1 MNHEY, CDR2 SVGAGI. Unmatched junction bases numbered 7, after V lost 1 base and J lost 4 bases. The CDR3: CASSYYAQGAPETQYF. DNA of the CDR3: TGTGCCAGCAGTTACTATGCACAGGGGGCCCCAGAGACCCAGTACTTC.

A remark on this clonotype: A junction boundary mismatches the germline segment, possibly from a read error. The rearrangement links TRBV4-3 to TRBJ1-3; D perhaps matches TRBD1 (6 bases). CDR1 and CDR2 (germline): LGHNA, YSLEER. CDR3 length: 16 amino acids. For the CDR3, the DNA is TGCGCCAGCAGTCAAGATTCCCAGGGGCGAGGAAACACCATATATTTT. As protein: CASSQDSQGRGNTIYF.

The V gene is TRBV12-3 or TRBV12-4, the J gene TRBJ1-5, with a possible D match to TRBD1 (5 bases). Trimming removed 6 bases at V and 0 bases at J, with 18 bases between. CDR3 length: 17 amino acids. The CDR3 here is CASSTDTGSYSNQPQHF. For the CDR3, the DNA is TGTGCCAGCAGCACGGACACGGGATCATATAGCAATCAGCCCCAGCATTTT.

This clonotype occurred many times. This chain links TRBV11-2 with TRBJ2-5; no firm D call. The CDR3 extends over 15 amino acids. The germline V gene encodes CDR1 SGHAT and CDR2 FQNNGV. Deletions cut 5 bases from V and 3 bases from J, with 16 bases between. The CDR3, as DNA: TGTGCCAGCAGCCCAGCCCCGGTACCAGAAGAGACCCAGTACTTC. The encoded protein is CASSPAPVPEETQYF.

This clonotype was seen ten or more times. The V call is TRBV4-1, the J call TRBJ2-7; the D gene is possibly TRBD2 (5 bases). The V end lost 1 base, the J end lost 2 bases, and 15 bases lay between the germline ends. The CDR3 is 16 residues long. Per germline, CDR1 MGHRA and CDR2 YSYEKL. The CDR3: CASSQAALRGTYEQYF. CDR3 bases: TGCGCCAGCAGCCAAGCAGCGCTTCGGGGAACCTACGAGCAGTACTTC.

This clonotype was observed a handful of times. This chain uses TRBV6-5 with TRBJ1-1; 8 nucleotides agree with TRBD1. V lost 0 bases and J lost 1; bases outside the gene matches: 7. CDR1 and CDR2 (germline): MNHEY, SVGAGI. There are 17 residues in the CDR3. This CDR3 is CASSYSETGARNTEAFF. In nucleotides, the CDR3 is TGTGCCAGCAGTTACTCGGAGACAGGGGCCAGGAACACTGAAGCTTTCTTT.

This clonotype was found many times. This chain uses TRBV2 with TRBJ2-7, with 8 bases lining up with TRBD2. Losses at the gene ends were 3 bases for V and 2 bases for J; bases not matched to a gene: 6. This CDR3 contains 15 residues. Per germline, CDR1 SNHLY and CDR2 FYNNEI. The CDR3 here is CASSESAGAAYEQYF. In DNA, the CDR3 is TGTGCCAGCAGTGAGTCAGCGGGAGCAGCCTACGAGCAGTACTTC.

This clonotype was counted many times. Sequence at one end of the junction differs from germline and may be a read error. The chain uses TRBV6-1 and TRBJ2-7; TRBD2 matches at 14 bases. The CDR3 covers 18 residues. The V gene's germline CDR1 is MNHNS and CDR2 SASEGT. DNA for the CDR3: TGTGCCAGCAGAGAAGGGACTAGCGGGAGCTTCTCCCTAAACGAGCAGTACTTC. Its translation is CASREGTSGSFSLNEQYF.

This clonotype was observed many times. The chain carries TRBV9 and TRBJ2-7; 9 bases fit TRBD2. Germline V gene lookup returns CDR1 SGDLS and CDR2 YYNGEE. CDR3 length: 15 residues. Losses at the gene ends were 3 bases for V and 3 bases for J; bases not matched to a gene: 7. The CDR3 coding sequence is TGTGCCAGCAGCGCGGGACTAGCCTTTGACTACGAGCAGTACTTC. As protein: CASSAGLAFDYEQYF.

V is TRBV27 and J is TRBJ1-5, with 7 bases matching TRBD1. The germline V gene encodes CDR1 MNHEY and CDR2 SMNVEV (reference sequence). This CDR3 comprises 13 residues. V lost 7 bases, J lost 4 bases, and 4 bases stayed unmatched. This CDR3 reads CASKGTDNQPQHF. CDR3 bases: TGTGCCAGCAAAGGGACAGATAATCAGCCCCAGCATTTT.